The 9 T cell receptor beta chains below all came from one sample that was sequenced in a study of blood T cell repertoires in COVID-19. The table came from immunoSEQ multiplex PCR; TCRdb's copy has only in-frame clones and leaves some out. Here the sample spans roughly 150,000 clones, approximately 80% being singletons. Source material: PBMCs or T cells enriched from blood (not recorded which). The receptor set was obtained from a man between 65 and 80 years old who had been exposed to COVID-19.

The chain links TRBV18 to TRBJ1-4, with a weak D call TRBD1 (6 bases). Germline assignment: CDR1 KGHSH and CDR2 LQKENI. This CDR3 comprises 13 residues. V lost 6 bases to trimming and J lost 5 bases, with 10 bases between them. The CDR3: CASSPDRNEKLFF. The CDR3 region has the DNA TGTGCCAGCTCGCCTGACAGGAATGAAAAACTGTTTTTT.

This clone was recorded a few times. The chain recombines TRBV5-4 with TRBJ2-3; D is perhaps TRBD2 (5 bases). The CDR3 sequence is 16 residues long. The V gene lost 4 bases and the J gene lost 4 bases, with 19 bases spanning the gap. Germline CDR1 reads SGHNT; CDR2 reads YYREEE (reference sequence). CDR3 protein: CASSAGGSAGADTQYF. In DNA form, the CDR3 reads TGTGCCAGCAGCGCGGGTGGGAGCGCAGGTGCAGATACGCAGTATTTT.

The V and J genes are TRBV5-6 and TRBJ1-5; perhaps TRBD1 as D (6 bases). V lost 4 bases, J lost 8 bases, and 19 bases lay in between. From germline, CDR1 is SGHDT and CDR2 YYEEEE. The CDR3 is 15 amino acids. CDR3: CASSPGGGLREPQHF. The DNA for the CDR3 is TGTGCCAGCAGCCCGGGAGGGGGGCTCAGGGAGCCCCAGCATTTT.

The table lists this clone with a few counts. The rearrangement joins TRBV30 to TRBJ2-5; TRBD2 aligns across 8 bases. The ends lost 3 bases at V and 0 bases at J; junction bases unmatched: 9. CDR3 size: 16 residues. From germline, CDR1 is GTSNPN and CDR2 SVGIG (reference sequence). CDR3 protein: CAWRSGLAGYQETQYF. CDR3 sequence (DNA): TGTGCCTGGAGGTCGGGATTAGCGGGGTACCAAGAGACCCAGTACTTC.

The chain uses TRBV7-6 and TRBJ1-1, with D unclear. Germline V gene data show CDR1 as SGHVS and CDR2 as FNYEAQ. This CDR3 has 13 residues. Between the trimmed V and J ends, which lost 2 bases and 1 base, there was a span of 5 bases. CDR3 DNA sequence: TGTGCCAGCAGCTTAACTGAGAACACTGAAGCTTTCTTT. Protein: CASSLTENTEAFF.

The V call is TRBV5-1, the J call TRBJ1-6; 7 bases line up with TRBD1. Germline V CDR1 and CDR2: SGHRS, YFSETQ. The V and J ends lost 3 bases and 6 bases, in that order; junction bases with no gene match: 9. The length of the CDR3 is 16 residues. The CDR3 here is CASSSGQNFGNSPLHF. CDR3 sequence (DNA): TGCGCCAGCAGCTCGGGACAGAATTTTGGTAATTCACCCCTCCACTTT.

The chain has TRBV11-2 and TRBJ2-3, with 8 positions matching TRBD2. The CDR3 contains 15 residues. Trimming cost V 5 bases and J 4 bases; bases outside gene matches: 8. In germline, CDR1 is SGHAT, CDR2 FQNNGV. The CDR3 nucleotides are TGTGCCAGCAGCGCCCTAGGAGCGGGAGCAGATACGCAGTATTTT. Translation: CASSALGAGADTQYF.

The V and J genes are TRBV3-1 (or the pseudogene TRBV3-2) and TRBJ2-4, with 11 bases lining up with TRBD2. This CDR3 comprises 18 residues. Looked up from germline, CDR1 is LGHDT and CDR2 is YNNKEL (reference sequence). The CDR3 coding sequence is TGTGCTCGGATGACCGTCCTAGCGGGAGGCGCGGACAAAAACATTCAGTACTTC. It codes for CARMTVLAGGADKNIQYF.

The chain combines TRBV6-4 with TRBJ2-5; 14 bases are shared with TRBD2. The V gene's germline CDR1 is MRHNA and CDR2 SNTAGT. V lost 3 bases, J lost 4 bases, and 10 bases stayed unmatched. This CDR3 region has 18 residues. As DNA, the CDR3 is TGTGCCAGCAGTGAAACCGGGACTAGCGGGAGTGCGCTAGAGACCCAGTACTTC. Amino acids: CASSETGTSGSALETQYF.